This is a list of T cell receptor beta chains from one sample in a study of Graves' ophthalmopathy and Graves' hyperthyroidism. TCRdb re-called the multiplex PCR reads through MiXCR, storing one row per CDR3 protein. Of about 740,000 distinct CDR3 sequences in the sample, roughly two fifths are singletons; the top ten hold roughly 46%. The sample taken for sequencing was peripheral blood. These receptors all stem from an adult man with Graves' ophthalmopathy. Both conserved end residues are trimmed from each CDR3. Fields, in order: CDR3 protein, J gene, V gene.

ASSLSWRQNTEAF | TRBJ1-1 | TRBV2
ASSEADSNNSPLH | TRBJ1-6 | TRBV25-1
ASSRGLEANYGYT | TRBJ1-2 | TRBV11-2
ATSKSGQGSGYGYT | TRBJ1-2 | TRBV15
ASSVQEGGQSYNSPLH | TRBJ1-6 | TRBV2
SASPGQGSSGANVLT | TRBJ2-6 | TRBV20-1
AISESPGMRF | TRBJ1-4 | TRBV10-3
ASKRESNEKLF | TRBJ1-4 | TRBV2
ASSQGNRGTEAF | TRBJ1-1 | TRBV3-1
ASSSTVGQLTGGYT | TRBJ1-2 | TRBV19
ASRGRDRGPGELF | TRBJ2-2 | TRBV25-1
ASSETGGSGANVLT | TRBJ2-6 | TRBV2
ASSAAGGAYEQC | TRBJ2-7 | TRBV15
ASSVRTDGYEQY | TRBJ2-7 | TRBV4-1
SAGDRMRSTEAF | TRBJ1-1 | TRBV20-1
ASSIRGAPQH | TRBJ1-5 | TRBV19
ASSEFTPNTGELF | TRBJ2-2 | TRBV25-1
SASGGGREQY | TRBJ2-7 | TRBV20-1
ASSYSKRSGGSPLH | TRBJ1-6 | TRBV6-6
SVVGTGGGPNTGELF | TRBJ2-2 | TRBV29-1
SPRDQRVTYEQY | TRBJ2-7 | TRBV29-1
ASSLTRDRVNTGELF | TRBJ2-2 | TRBV7-9
AIRGQGGMNTEAF | TRBJ1-1 | TRBV10-3
ATSDGGQGENTEAF | TRBJ1-1 | TRBV24-1
ASSQETGRGQPQH | TRBJ1-5 | TRBV4-3
ASSILPAGELF | TRBJ2-2 | TRBV19
ASSEQPSGANVLT | TRBJ2-6 | TRBV6-1
ASSEPGRIQETQY | TRBJ2-5 | TRBV25-1
SFGRGPGGQETQY | TRBJ2-5 | TRBV29-1
ASRSSY | TRBJ2-5 | TRBV7-2
ASSSGKGNSPLH | TRBJ1-6 | TRBV6-5
ASSLRTGQIGTEAF | TRBJ1-1 | TRBV5-1
AISEGTSGSYEQY | TRBJ2-7 | TRBV10-3
ASSRDGLWWEQY | TRBJ2-7 | TRBV7-9
ASTKTGGTYGYT | TRBJ1-2 | TRBV25-1
ASSFTGGGASGYT | TRBJ1-2 | TRBV7-3
ASSEGGIAWTGELF | TRBJ2-2 | TRBV10-2
ASSLTANTGVGASTEKLF | TRBJ1-4 | TRBV7-3
ASSKGLSASGANVLT | TRBJ2-6 | TRBV11-3
ASTRTGGNTEAF | TRBJ1-1 | TRBV5-1
ASSWVRGEETQY | TRBJ2-5 | TRBV9
ASSIGSGAGETQY | TRBJ2-5 | TRBV7-9